The 5 T cell receptor beta chains given below trace back to one sample, sequenced in a study of prognosis after radiotherapy for stage I lung cancer. Two-round multiplex PCR on genomic DNA was the method by which TCR beta CDR3 was amplified. Primers targeting each individual TRBV and TRBJ gene were applied in first-round PCR. TCRdb itself ran the multiplex PCR reads through MiXCR, one entry per CDR3 protein. The data contain approximately 41,000 distinct CDR3 sequences, 24% of them singletons. The starting material was PBMCs, obtained before or after stereotactic body radiation therapy (not recorded which). All receptors derive from a donor aged 50 or older with non-small cell lung cancer.

This clonotype was observed a few times. A much bigger clone sits one base away, suggesting this may be a read error. The chain joins TRBV20-1 to TRBJ1-4, with D possibly being TRBD1 (6 bases). The CDR3 consists of 14 residues. Trimming left V 1 base short and J 3 bases short, with 9 bases between. Germline CDR1 DFQATT, CDR2 SNEGSKA (reference sequence). The DNA of the CDR3 is TGCAGTGCTAGAGGGGGGGCGGCTAATGAAAAACTGTTTTTT. Encoded protein: CSARGGAANEKLFF.

Of note for this clonotype: A much larger clone sits a single nucleotide away, making a read error possible. V usage is TRBV2 and J usage is TRBJ2-5, with 9 bases that match TRBD1. This CDR3 comprises 13 residues. Losses at the gene ends were 9 bases for V and 4 bases for J; bases not matched to a gene: 6. CDR1 and CDR2 (germline): SNHLY, FYNNEI. CDR3 protein: CARGTGRPETQYF. The DNA for the CDR3 is TGTGCCAGAGGGACAGGGAGGCCAGAGACCCAGTACTTC.

At least ten counts were recorded for this clonotype. This chain uses TRBV7-2 with TRBJ2-3; 8 positions agree with TRBD2. Germline trimming cut 0 bases from V and 4 bases from J; bases unmatched to any gene: 3. The CDR3 has 15 residues. Germline V gives CDR1 SGHTA, CDR2 FQGNSA. The CDR3 reads CASSLAGGAADTQYF. The CDR3 DNA is TGTGCCAGCAGCTTAGCCGGGGGGGCGGCAGATACGCAGTATTTT.

The sample holds many counts of this clonotype. This rearrangement joins TRBV28 to TRBJ2-7; D remains unclear. V was pared by 5 bases and J by 0 bases, with 14 bases between. CDR3 size: 15 residues. Germline values: CDR1 MDHEN, CDR2 SYDVKM. CDR3 nucleotides: TGTGCCAGCAGTGGGTCGGGCCTTAGCTCCTACGAGCAGTACTTC. Translated: CASSGSGLSSYEQYF.

This clonotype has at least ten counts. The chain carries TRBV5-1 and TRBJ1-1, with D possibly being TRBD1 (6 bases). CDR1 is SGHRS, CDR2 YFSETQ, per germline. This CDR3 contains 15 residues. The V end lost 3 bases, the J end lost 1 base, and 13 bases lay between the germline ends. Written as DNA, the CDR3 is TGCGCCAGCAGCTCCCCGCAGGGGTCGAACACTGAAGCTTTCTTT. It specifies CASSSPQGSNTEAFF. Based on the CDR3 plus reference TRBV5-1 and TRBJ1-1, the full variable domain is KAGVTQTPRYLIKTRGQQVTLSCSPISGHRSVSWYQQTPGQGLQFLFEYFSETQRNKGNFPGRFSGRQFSNSRSEMNVSTLELGDSALYLCASSSPQGSNTEAFFGQGTRLTVV.